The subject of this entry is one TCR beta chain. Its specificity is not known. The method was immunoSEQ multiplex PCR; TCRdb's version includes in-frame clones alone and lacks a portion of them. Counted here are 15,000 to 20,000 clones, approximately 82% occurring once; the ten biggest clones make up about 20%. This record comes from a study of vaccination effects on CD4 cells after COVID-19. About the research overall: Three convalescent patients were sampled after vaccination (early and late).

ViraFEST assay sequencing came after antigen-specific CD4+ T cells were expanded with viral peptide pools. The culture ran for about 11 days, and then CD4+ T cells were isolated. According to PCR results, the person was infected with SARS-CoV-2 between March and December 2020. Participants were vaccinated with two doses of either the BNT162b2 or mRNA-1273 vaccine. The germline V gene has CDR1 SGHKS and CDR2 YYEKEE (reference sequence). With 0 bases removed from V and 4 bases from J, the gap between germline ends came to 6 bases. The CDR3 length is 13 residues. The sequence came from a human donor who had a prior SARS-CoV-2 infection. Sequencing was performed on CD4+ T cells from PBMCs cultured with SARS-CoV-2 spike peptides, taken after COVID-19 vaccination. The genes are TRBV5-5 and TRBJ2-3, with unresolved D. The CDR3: CASSLARPDTQYF. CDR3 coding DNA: TGTGCCAGCAGCTTGGCCCGGCCAGATACGCAGTATTTT.